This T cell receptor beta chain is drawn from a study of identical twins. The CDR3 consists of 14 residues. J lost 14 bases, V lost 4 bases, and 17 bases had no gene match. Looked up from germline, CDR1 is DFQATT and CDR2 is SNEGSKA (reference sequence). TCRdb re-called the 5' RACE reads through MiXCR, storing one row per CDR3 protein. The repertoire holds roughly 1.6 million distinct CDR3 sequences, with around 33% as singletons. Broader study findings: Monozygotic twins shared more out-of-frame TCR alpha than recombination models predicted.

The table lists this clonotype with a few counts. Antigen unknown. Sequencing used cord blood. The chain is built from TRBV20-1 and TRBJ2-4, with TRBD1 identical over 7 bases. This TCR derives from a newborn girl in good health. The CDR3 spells CSANTGAIGMVEYF. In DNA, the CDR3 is TGCAGTGCTAATACAGGGGCCATAGGGATGGTTGAGTACTTC.